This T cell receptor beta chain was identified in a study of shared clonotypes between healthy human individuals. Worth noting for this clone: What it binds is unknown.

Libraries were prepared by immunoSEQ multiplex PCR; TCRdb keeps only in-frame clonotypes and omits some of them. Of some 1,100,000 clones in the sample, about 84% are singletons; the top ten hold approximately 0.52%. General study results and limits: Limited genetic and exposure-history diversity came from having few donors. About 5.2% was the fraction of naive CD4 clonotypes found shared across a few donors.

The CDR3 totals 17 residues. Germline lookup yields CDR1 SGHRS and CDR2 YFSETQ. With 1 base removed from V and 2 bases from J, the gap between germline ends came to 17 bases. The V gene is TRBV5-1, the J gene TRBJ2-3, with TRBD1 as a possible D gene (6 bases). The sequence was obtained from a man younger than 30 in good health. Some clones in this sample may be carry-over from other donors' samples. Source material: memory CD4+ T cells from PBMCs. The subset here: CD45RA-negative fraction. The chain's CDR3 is CASSLWGTPDPTDTQYF. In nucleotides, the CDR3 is TGCGCCAGCAGCTTGTGGGGGACACCAGACCCCACAGATACGCAGTATTTT.